These 30 T cell receptor beta chains came from one sample sequenced in a study of cytomegalovirus exposure and HLA in healthy donors (dated by TCRdb to about 2017). Library preparation employed the immunoSEQ multiplex PCR assay. The multiplex PCR relied on a mix of 60 forward primers for TCR Vbeta segments and 13 reverse primers for TCR Jbeta segments. TCRdb re-hosts the immuneACCESS table, in-frame sequences only. Its copies lack some clones; in the studies checked, an unresolved V gene accounts for under half of them, and the cause for the rest is not known. Across this sample there are 100,000 to 150,000 clones, with roughly 89% seen only once. Of the sample, 4.5% to 6.5% falls within the top ten clones. Specimen: PBMCs. The receptors were gathered from a woman aged 30 to 39 in good health and CMV-seronegative.

The genes are TRBV19 and TRBJ2-7, with a possible D match to TRBD1 (5 bases). V lost 0 bases to trimming and J lost 1 base, with 10 bases between them. Germline assignment: CDR1 LNHDA and CDR2 SQIVND (reference sequence). This CDR3 contains 15 residues. Here the CDR3 DNA reads TGTGCCAGTAGTATAGATCACAGGCCTTCCTACGAGCAGTACTTC. Translation: CASSIDHRPSYEQYF.

The CDR3 bases are TGTGCCAGCAGCCAAGATAGGCCAGGGGATGCCTACGAGCAGTACTTC. Protein: CASSQDRPGDAYEQYF. The V call is TRBV14, the J call TRBJ2-7; the D gene is possibly TRBD1 (6 bases). V gave up 0 bases and J gave up 2 bases, with 14 bases separating them. The germline CDR1 and CDR2 sequences are SGHDN and FVKESK. The CDR3 totals 16 residues.

The chain carries TRBV2 and TRBJ1-5; tentative D call: TRBD1 (5 bases). From germline, CDR1 is SNHLY and CDR2 FYNNEI. The V and J ends lost 6 bases and 5 bases respectively, with 23 bases between them. The CDR3 is 17 residues long. The CDR3 spells CASRKGRQETVDQPQHF. In nucleotides, the CDR3 is TGTGCCAGCAGAAAGGGGCGGCAGGAAACGGTGGATCAGCCCCAGCATTTT. Full variable domain (remainder filled in from reference TRBV2 and TRBJ1-5): EPEVTQTPSHQVTQMGQEVILRCVPISNHLYFYWYRQILGQKVEFLVSFYNNEISEKSEIFDDQFSVERPDGSNFTLKIRSTKLEDSAMYFCASRKGRQETVDQPQHFGDGTRLSIL.

A single count supports this clone. The V call is TRBV2, the J call TRBJ2-4; D perhaps matches TRBD2 (7 bases). In germline, CDR1 is SNHLY, CDR2 FYNNEI. The CDR3 runs to 12 residues. Trimming took off 11 bases at V and 1 base at J, with 9 bases between the two ends. CDR3 sequence reads: CAAGAAKNIQYF. CDR3 DNA: TGTGCCGCGGGGGCGGCCAAAAACATTCAGTACTTC. The complete variable domain, with remaining parts taken from reference TRBV2 and TRBJ2-4, reads EPEVTQTPSHQVTQMGQEVILRCVPISNHLYFYWYRQILGQKVEFLVSFYNNEISEKSEIFDDQFSVERPDGSNFTLKIRSTKLEDSAMYFCAAGAAKNIQYFGAGTRLSVL.

The chain carries TRBV5-6 and TRBJ2-5; D not certain. The CDR3 spans 14 residues. V was shortened by 6 bases and J by 4 bases, with 16 bases between the two germline ends. Germline V lookup: CDR1 SGHDT, CDR2 YYEEEE. The CDR3 spells CASILGPGGETQYF. The CDR3 DNA is TGTGCCAGCATTCTGGGCCCTGGTGGAGAGACCCAGTACTTC.

The rearrangement uses TRBV28 and TRBJ1-2; 7 nucleotides agree with TRBD1. The V gene end was trimmed by 2 bases and the J gene end by 8 bases; junction bases not matched to a gene: 8. The CDR3 is 14 amino acids. Germline assignment: CDR1 MDHEN and CDR2 SYDVKM. This CDR3 is CASSLRTGDRGYTF. CDR3 in DNA: TGTGCCAGCAGTTTAAGGACAGGTGATCGAGGCTACACCTTC.

CDR3 region: CASSRTGGSYEQYF. The DNA of the CDR3 is TGTGCCAGCAGTCGGACAGGGGGCTCCTACGAGCAGTACTTC. V and J are TRBV27 and TRBJ2-7; 10 bases match TRBD1. CDR1 is MNHEY and CDR2 is SMNVEV in the germline V gene (reference sequence). J gave up 0 bases and V 5 bases, and 1 base lay outside the gene matches. CDR3 size: 14 residues.

CDR3 in DNA: TGTGCCAGCAGATACAGGGTGCGCTACACCTTC. It codes for CASRYRVRYTF. The chain is built from TRBV28 and TRBJ1-2, with a weak D call TRBD1 (6 bases). This CDR3 has 11 amino acids. Between the trimmed V and J ends, which lost 6 bases and 9 bases, there was a span of 11 bases. CDR1 is MDHEN, CDR2 SYDVKM, per germline.

This clone is a singleton in its sample. V is TRBV4-3 and J is TRBJ1-1; TRBD1 aligns across 8 bases. The CDR3 contains 15 residues. In germline, CDR1 is LGHNA, CDR2 YSLEER. J was trimmed by 7 bases and V by 0 bases; bases with no gene match: 7. The CDR3 protein is CASSQDRTGFGEAFF. The CDR3 region has the DNA TGCGCCAGCAGCCAAGATAGGACAGGGTTTGGTGAAGCTTTCTTT.

The chain employs TRBV7-3 and TRBJ2-1; D gene ambiguous. The V gene lost 4 bases and the J gene lost 0 bases, with 16 bases spanning the gap. The CDR3 totals 17 residues. Germline assignment: CDR1 SGHTA and CDR2 FQGTGA. The CDR3 spells CASSSSHTLPSYNEQFF. The CDR3 nucleotides read TGTGCCAGCAGCTCCTCTCATACTTTACCCTCCTACAATGAGCAGTTCTTC.

This rearrangement joins TRBV27 to TRBJ1-1; tentatively, D is TRBD1 (6 bases). V lost 4 bases, J lost 0 bases, and 9 bases lay in between. The CDR3 covers 14 residues. Germline CDR1 is MNHEY and CDR2 is SMNVEV (reference sequence). The CDR3 loop is CASSYQGMNTEAFF. The DNA for the CDR3 is TGTGCCAGCAGTTATCAGGGGATGAACACTGAAGCTTTCTTT.

The rearrangement links TRBV27 to TRBJ2-7; maybe TRBD1 (5 bases). This CDR3 is built from 14 residues. The V end was cut by 0 bases, the J end by 2 bases, with 8 bases between. Germline CDR1 and CDR2: MNHEY and SMNVEV (reference sequence). Here the CDR3 reads CASSLSLGPYEQYF. As DNA, the CDR3 is TGTGCCAGCAGTTTATCGCTGGGGCCCTACGAGCAGTACTTC.

There are a few counts of this clone. This rearrangement joins TRBV7-9 to TRBJ2-3; D perhaps matches TRBD2 (5 bases). The CDR3 has 15 amino acids. With 5 bases removed from V and 3 bases from J, the gap between germline ends came to 15 bases. Germline V lookup: CDR1 SEHNR, CDR2 FQNEAQ (reference sequence). The CDR3 protein is CASSHDYLQTDTQYF. The CDR3 nucleotides read TGTGCCAGCAGCCACGACTATCTCCAAACAGATACGCAGTATTTT.

The V and J genes are TRBV14 and TRBJ2-1, with a weak D call TRBD2 (5 bases). V lost 0 bases and J 6 bases, leaving 15 bases between the germline ends. CDR1 is SGHDN and CDR2 is FVKESK in the germline V gene. This CDR3 contains 16 residues. The CDR3 coding sequence is TGTGCCAGCAGCCAAGATGGAATACCCCGGGGCAATGAGCAGTTCTTC. Amino acid sequence: CASSQDGIPRGNEQFF.

This rearrangement joins TRBV28 to TRBJ1-1; tentative D call: TRBD1 (5 bases). Germline-derived CDR1 and CDR2 are MDHEN and SYDVKM. The CDR3 has 13 amino acids. The ends were cut back, 9 bases at V and 1 base at J, with 12 bases in the middle. CDR3 protein: CASVDSTNTEAFF. CDR3 nucleotides: TGTGCCAGTGTAGACAGTACGAACACTGAAGCTTTCTTT.

The chain joins TRBV5-5 to TRBJ1-1; 7 nucleotides align to TRBD1. CDR1 is SGHKS, CDR2 YYEKEE, per germline (reference sequence). Trimming took 4 bases from V and 4 from J; bases not matched to a gene: 7. The CDR3 totals 14 residues. As DNA, the CDR3 is TGTGCCAGCAGCCACAGACAGGGAGTCACTGAAGCTTTCTTT. This translates into CASSHRQGVTEAFF.

Remarks on this clone: At one end, the junction sequence differs from germline, possibly due to a read error. V gene TRBV7-9 combines with J gene TRBJ2-3; possibly TRBD2 for D (5 bases). CDR3 size: 16 residues. The V gene's germline CDR1 is SEHNR and CDR2 FQNEAQ (reference sequence). CDR3 region: CSSSGEGSISTDTQYF. The CDR3 DNA sequence: TGTTCCAGCAGCGGAGAGGGTTCAATCTCCACAGATACGCAGTATTTT. Drawing the rest from reference TRBV7-9 and TRBJ2-3, the complete variable domain is DTGVSQNPRHKITKRGQNVTFRCDPISEHNRLYWYRQTLGQGPEFLTYFQNEAQLEKSRLLSDRFSAERPKGSFSTLEIQRTEQGDSAMYLCSSSGEGSISTDTQYFGPGTRLTVL.

The chain recombines TRBV19 with TRBJ2-7; possibly TRBD2 for D (6 bases). The length of the CDR3 is 15 residues. Germline lookup yields CDR1 LNHDA and CDR2 SQIVND (reference sequence). Trimming shortened V by 3 bases and J by 0 bases, and 12 bases separated the two germline ends. The DNA for the CDR3 is TGTGCCAGTAGTATTACGATCGGGGGCTCCTACGAGCAGTACTTC. Translated: CASSITIGGSYEQYF. The whole variable domain, filled in from reference TRBV19 and TRBJ2-7, reads DGGITQSPKYLFRKEGQNVTLSCEQNLNHDAMYWYRQDPGQGLRLIYYSQIVNDFQKGDIAEGYSVSREKKESFPLTVTSAQKNPTAFYLCASSITIGGSYEQYFGPGTRLTVT.

This clone was seen just once. The chain uses TRBV5-1 and TRBJ1-3; 7 positions agree with TRBD1. The CDR3 has 17 amino acids. V was pared by 4 bases and J by 0 bases, with 10 bases of the junction left unmatched. Germline CDR1 SGHRS, CDR2 YFSETQ. As DNA, the CDR3 is TGCGCCAGCAGCCAACGGGACAGCCTCTACTCTGGAAACACCATATATTTT. The encoded protein is CASSQRDSLYSGNTIYF.

V usage is TRBV15 and J usage is TRBJ2-3; 14 positions agree with TRBD2. This CDR3 contains 20 residues. With V trimmed by 5 bases and J by 4 bases, 17 bases remained unmatched. Germline CDR1 LNHNV, CDR2 YYDKDF (reference sequence). This chain's CDR3 is CATSSEIPHGTSGGADTQYF. The CDR3 DNA is TGTGCCACCAGCTCGGAGATACCACACGGGACTAGCGGGGGAGCAGATACGCAGTATTTT.

The J gene is TRBJ2-6, the V gene TRBV19; maybe TRBD1 (6 bases). V was clipped by 7 bases and J by 0 bases, with 10 bases between them. The CDR3 length is 15 residues. The germline gives CDR1 LNHDA, CDR2 SQIVND (reference sequence). CDR3 protein: CASNTGFSGANVLTF. The CDR3 nucleotides read TGTGCCAGTAATACAGGGTTCTCTGGGGCCAACGTCCTGACTTTC.

This chain links TRBV11-2 with TRBJ2-1; 8 bases fit TRBD2. The CDR3 extends over 17 amino acids. CDR1 SGHAT and CDR2 FQNNGV come from the germline V gene. Trimming at V came to 1 base and at J to 7 bases, leaving 12 bases not matched to a gene. The CDR3 bases are TGTGCCAGCAGCTTAGTGCCCAGGAGCGGGGGACGGAATGAGCAGTTCTTC. Translation gives CASSLVPRSGGRNEQFF.

The chain uses TRBV4-3 and TRBJ1-4; D is possibly TRBD1 (6 bases). The germline CDR1 and CDR2 sequences are LGHNA and YSLEER. The CDR3 is 15 amino acids. Trimming took 0 bases from V and 8 from J, leaving 13 bases between them. CDR3 protein: CASSQDLYRAEKLFF. CDR3 nucleotide sequence: TGCGCCAGCAGCCAAGATCTGTACAGGGCGGAAAAACTGTTTTTT.

This chain connects TRBV19 to TRBJ2-3; 11 positions agree with TRBD2. In germline, CDR1 is LNHDA, CDR2 SQIVND (reference sequence). V trimming: 8 bases; J trimming: 5 bases; junction bases outside the gene matches: 3. CDR3 size: 13 residues. Written as DNA, the CDR3 is TGTGCCAGTTCCCTAGCGGGAGGAGATACGCAGTATTTT. This gives the protein CASSLAGGDTQYF.

The chain has TRBV13 and TRBJ2-7; D is unclear. Germline CDR1 and CDR2: PRHDT and FYEKMQ (reference sequence). V lost 0 bases to trimming and J lost 4 bases, with 10 bases between them. The CDR3 loop spans 14 amino acids. CDR3 sequence: CASSLGLTVYEQYF. DNA of the CDR3: TGTGCCAGCAGCTTAGGTTTAACAGTTTACGAGCAGTACTTC.

The chain recombines TRBV7-8 with TRBJ2-7, with a tentative D call TRBD2 (6 bases). Trimming removed 6 bases at V and 2 bases at J, with 20 bases between. The CDR3 has 16 amino acids. Looked up from germline, CDR1 is SGHVS and CDR2 is FQNEAQ. The CDR3 sequence is CASSLASRATTYEQYF. CDR3 in DNA: TGTGCCAGCAGTCTAGCGTCCAGGGCCACTACCTACGAGCAGTACTTC.

This clone has only one observation. The V call is TRBV28, the J call TRBJ2-7, with D possibly matching TRBD2 (6 bases). V was clipped by 2 bases and J by 2 bases, with 13 bases between them. Germline CDR1 and CDR2: MDHEN and SYDVKM. The CDR3 has 15 amino acids. The CDR3 DNA sequence: TGTGCCAGCAGTTTACGGGGACTCCGGGCCTACGAGCAGTACTTC. This sequence encodes CASSLRGLRAYEQYF.

This clone came up once. The chain joins TRBV6-6 to TRBJ1-1; a weak D match, TRBD1 (5 bases). The CDR3 spans 15 residues. Trimming took off 2 bases at V and 0 bases at J, with 10 bases between the two ends. The germline V gene has CDR1 MNHNY and CDR2 SVGAGI (reference sequence). The CDR3 reads CASSYGRDLNTEAFF. The CDR3 DNA is TGTGCCAGCAGTTACGGGAGGGACTTGAACACTGAAGCTTTCTTT.

V usage is TRBV5-6 and J usage is TRBJ1-2, with D unresolved. The V end was cut by 7 bases, the J end by 3 bases, with 10 bases between. Germline V gene sequence: CDR1 SGHDT, CDR2 YYEEEE. The length of the CDR3 is 12 residues. As DNA, the CDR3 is TGTGCCAGCGGGGTGCGGGACTATGGCTACACCTTC. Amino acids: CASGVRDYGYTF.

This clone occurred a few times. The chain carries TRBV7-9 and TRBJ2-3; 11 bases fit TRBD1. The length of the CDR3 is 18 residues. Germline CDR1 reads SEHNR; CDR2 reads FQNEAQ (reference sequence). The J segment lost 3 bases and the V segment lost 4 bases, leaving 12 bases of the junction unmatched. CDR3 sequence: CASSYVSLDRGLTDTQYF. CDR3 sequence (DNA): TGTGCCAGCAGCTATGTCTCCTTGGACAGGGGGCTTACAGATACGCAGTATTTT.